This T cell receptor beta chain came from a study of tumor-infiltrating lymphocytes in primary liver carcinoma. Trimming cost V 3 bases and J 13 bases; bases outside gene matches: 10. Per the germline V gene, CDR1 is SQVTM and CDR2 is ANQGSEA. The CDR3 runs 12 residues. Unsorted whole blood supplied the blood RNA, and germline DNA was isolated too. About this clonotype itself: This may come from a read error, since a much larger clone is one base off.

TCR beta cDNA was prepared out of approximately 470 ng total RNA by means of a constant-region primer. Three rounds of nested multiplex PCR with slightly modified ARM-PCR produced TCR beta libraries. Researchers ran the first two PCR rounds for approximately 10 cycles each with TRBV1-TRBV30 forward primers and a C-beta reverse primer. TCRdb recomputed calls from the multiplex PCR reads with MiXCR, one row per CDR3 protein. This sample has hundreds of thousands of distinct CDR3 sequences, with around three fifths found just once. The sample taken for sequencing was peripheral blood. The source is a middle-aged man with primary liver carcinoma and hepatitis B virus infection. The genes are TRBV29-1 and TRBJ2-7; TRBD1 matches at 9 bases. CDR3 in DNA: TGCAGCGTTGATGGTCCCGGGACAGGGCTTTACTTC. As protein: CSVDGPGTGLYF.